The 9 T cell receptor beta chains listed next were all sequenced from one sample in a study of CD4+ T cells in melanoma. Sequenced by immunoSEQ multiplex PCR; TCRdb stores in-frame clones only, minus some. Counted here are 7,000 or so clones, around 70% occurring once; the ten biggest clones make up roughly 22%. Sequences were obtained from cells from a culture (not recorded whether cultured in vitro). The receptors originated from a human donor with melanoma.

V usage is TRBV11-2 and J usage is TRBJ1-1; D may be TRBD1 (6 bases). Germline CDR1 reads SGHAT; CDR2 reads FQNNGV. V was pared by 5 bases and J by 6 bases, with 16 bases between. The length of the CDR3 is 14 residues. CDR3 coding DNA: TGTGCCAGCAGCCTAGGGGGTGCTGCTTCTGAAGCTTTCTTT. Translation: CASSLGGAASEAFF.

The gene calls are TRBV30 and TRBJ2-7, with a tentative D call TRBD2 (5 bases). Germline CDR1 is GTSNPN and CDR2 is SVGIG (reference sequence). V gave up 4 bases and J gave up 0 bases, with 7 bases separating them. The CDR3 covers 12 residues. The CDR3 loop is CAWTGSSYEQYF. DNA for the CDR3: TGTGCCTGGACGGGGAGCTCCTACGAGCAGTACTTC.

The V and J genes are TRBV6-5 and TRBJ1-1; D call uncertain. Germline assignment: CDR1 MNHEY and CDR2 SVGAGI. The CDR3 totals 15 residues. V lost 0 bases and J 3 bases, leaving 11 bases between the germline ends. The CDR3 DNA follows: TGTGCCAGCAGTTACTCAAGGGTATGGGACACTGAAGCTTTCTTT. Protein sequence: CASSYSRVWDTEAFF.

This clone appeared a single time. This rearrangement joins TRBV7-9 to TRBJ2-5; 7 bases are shared with TRBD2. Germline V CDR1 and CDR2: SEHNR, FQNEAQ (reference sequence). V trimming: 5 bases; J trimming: 4 bases; junction bases outside the gene matches: 13. This CDR3 is built from 16 residues. CDR3 sequence: CASSLILMGGGETQYF. The CDR3 bases are TGTGCCAGCAGCCTGATCCTGATGGGGGGGGGAGAGACCCAGTACTTC.

The V call is TRBV11-2, the J call TRBJ2-5; a weak D match, TRBD2 (6 bases). The V and J ends lost 4 bases and 7 bases respectively, with 22 bases between them. Germline V gene sequence: CDR1 SGHAT, CDR2 FQNNGV. The CDR3 loop spans 16 amino acids. CDR3: CASSSMRAAGRGTQYF. CDR3 DNA: TGTGCCAGCAGCTCTATGAGGGCCGCGGGGCGAGGGACCCAGTACTTC.

This chain uses TRBV4-3 with TRBJ1-1; D is ambiguous. The germline gives CDR1 LGHNA, CDR2 YSLEER. This CDR3 is built from 14 residues. The V gene lost 0 bases and the J gene lost 0 bases, with 5 bases spanning the gap. Here the CDR3 DNA reads TGCGCCAGCAGCCAAGACGGTCTGAACACTGAAGCTTTCTTT. It translates to CASSQDGLNTEAFF.

The chain has TRBV5-4 and TRBJ2-4; D is perhaps TRBD1 (8 bases). The CDR3 contains 18 residues. Germline CDR1 reads SGHNT; CDR2 reads YYREEE (reference sequence). With 0 bases removed from V and 6 bases from J, the gap between germline ends came to 22 bases. Written as DNA, the CDR3 is TGTGCCAGCAGCTTGGAGGGAGGGACAGGCTTTCTGGGAAACATTCAGTACTTC. Amino acids: CASSLEGGTGFLGNIQYF.

The chain uses TRBV29-1 and TRBJ1-1; D ambiguous. V lost 6 bases and J 2 bases, leaving 25 bases between the germline ends. The germline gives CDR1 SQVTM, CDR2 ANQGSEA. The CDR3 runs 17 residues. The CDR3 DNA sequence: TGCAGCGTATCTAAGAGTTCCGGGGTCAATTTTAACACTGAAGCTTTCTTT. Its translation is CSVSKSSGVNFNTEAFF.

This clone has only a few counts. The CDR3 coding sequence is TGCGCCAGCAGCCAAGAATACACTTTCAACTATGGCTACACCTTC. Protein: CASSQEYTFNYGYTF. The chain carries TRBV4-3 and TRBJ1-2; D is ambiguous. The CDR3 has 15 residues. CDR1 and CDR2 from the germline V gene are LGHNA and YSLEER. Trimming cost V 0 bases and J 2 bases, with 10 bases left between them.